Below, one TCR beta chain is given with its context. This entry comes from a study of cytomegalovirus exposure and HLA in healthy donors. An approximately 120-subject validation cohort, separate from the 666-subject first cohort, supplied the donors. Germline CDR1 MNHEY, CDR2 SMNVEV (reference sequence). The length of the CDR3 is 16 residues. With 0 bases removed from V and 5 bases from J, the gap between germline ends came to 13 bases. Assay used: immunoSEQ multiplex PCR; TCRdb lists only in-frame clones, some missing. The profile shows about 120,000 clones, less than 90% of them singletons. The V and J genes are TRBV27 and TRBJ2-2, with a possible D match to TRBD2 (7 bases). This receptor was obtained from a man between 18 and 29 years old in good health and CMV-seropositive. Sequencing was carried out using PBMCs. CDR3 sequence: CASSLSPGEGTGELFF. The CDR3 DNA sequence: TGTGCCAGCAGTTTATCCCCAGGGGAGGGAACCGGGGAGCTGTTTTTT.